Following are 30 T cell receptor beta chains from one sample sequenced in a study of T-cell reconstitution after alpha-beta-depleted transplantation in children. This sample's TCRbeta library carried unique molecular identifier barcodes. TCRdb independently ran MiXCR on the PCR reads; one entry per CDR3 protein. This sample has approximately 590,000 distinct CDR3 sequences, with about 10% found just once. This material consisted of PBMCs from the stem cell graft donor, taken from the stem cell graft. Receptors originate from a human donor who donated a stem cell graft to a child with acute myeloid leukemia.

Ten or more counts support this clonotype. The chain couples TRBV2 to TRBJ2-7, with 12 bases fitting TRBD2. The ends lost 6 bases at V and 2 bases at J; junction bases unmatched: 2. The CDR3 totals 14 residues. Germline V gene data show CDR1 as SNHLY and CDR2 as FYNNEI. CDR3 sequence (DNA): TGTGCCAGCAGATGGACTAGCGGGGCCTACGAGCAGTACTTC. This sequence encodes CASRWTSGAYEQYF.

This clonotype has just a few counts. V usage is TRBV29-1 and J usage is TRBJ2-3; TRBD1 matches at 9 bases. CDR1 SQVTM and CDR2 ANQGSEA come from the germline V gene. CDR3 size: 15 residues. V lost 7 bases, J lost 4 bases, and 12 bases stayed unmatched. DNA of the CDR3: TGCAGCGGTGATGATTGGACAGGGGCCGCAGATACGCAGTATTTT. Its translation: CSGDDWTGAADTQYF.

There are a few counts of this clonotype. The rearrangement uses TRBV24-1 and TRBJ1-5, with a weak D call TRBD1 (5 bases). Germline V gene sequence: CDR1 KGHDR, CDR2 SFDVKD. Trimming shortened V by 2 bases and J by 0 bases, and 7 bases separated the two germline ends. This CDR3 region has 15 residues. The CDR3 protein is CATSDSGRSNQPQHF. CDR3 nucleotide sequence: TGTGCCACCAGTGATTCAGGGCGTAGCAATCAGCCCCAGCATTTT.

This clonotype was observed many times. The chain links TRBV4-2 to TRBJ1-4; the D gene is possibly TRBD1 (5 bases). Germline V gene data show CDR1 as LGHNA and CDR2 as YNFKEQ. CDR3 length: 14 residues. Trimming pared 1 base from V and 8 bases from J, leaving 11 bases between. CDR3 nucleotide sequence: TGTGCCAGCAGCCAAGGGGGCGCAGGGGAAAAACTGTTTTTT. It specifies CASSQGGAGEKLFF.

The DNA of the CDR3 is TGTGCCAGCAGCTCTGCTACGGGCGGTTGGGGATACAATGAGCAGTTCTTC. It codes for CASSSATGGWGYNEQFF. The rearrangement uses TRBV28 and TRBJ2-1; D gene unclear. The CDR3 is 17 residues long. Trimming shortened V by 6 bases and J by 4 bases, and 22 bases separated the two germline ends. Germline V CDR1 and CDR2: MDHEN, SYDVKM.

This clonotype occurred a few times. This chain uses TRBV18 with TRBJ1-1, with D unclear. Germline V gene lookup returns CDR1 KGHSH and CDR2 LQKENI. The CDR3 extends over 13 amino acids. V was shortened by 5 bases and J by 1 base, with 8 bases between the two germline ends. DNA of the CDR3: TGTGCCAGCTCAATGGCGGGGAACACTGAAGCTTTCTTT. Translating it yields CASSMAGNTEAFF.

This clonotype has at least ten counts. The chain employs TRBV7-9 and TRBJ2-3; TRBD2 agrees at 10 bases. J was trimmed by 2 bases and V by 5 bases; bases with no gene match: 4. The CDR3 is 15 amino acids. From germline, CDR1 is SEHNR and CDR2 FQNEAQ (reference sequence). The CDR3 loop is CASSPSGSITDTQYF. The CDR3 coding sequence is TGTGCCAGCAGCCCTAGCGGGAGTATCACAGATACGCAGTATTTT.

This clonotype was seen many times. The chain employs TRBV20-1 and TRBJ2-2, with TRBD2 identical over 9 bases. CDR1 and CDR2 from the germline V gene are DFQATT and SNEGSKA (reference sequence). The CDR3 consists of 14 residues. After removal of 5 bases from V and 7 bases from J, the junction contained 8 bases not matched to a gene. Here the CDR3 DNA reads TGCAGTGCTGAGGGGCGGGAGGGCATCGGGGAGCTGTTTTTT. Translation: CSAEGREGIGELFF.

The sample holds a few counts of this clonotype. This chain connects TRBV2 to TRBJ2-2; TRBD2 matches at 12 bases. Per the germline V gene, CDR1 is SNHLY and CDR2 is FYNNEI. CDR3 length: 16 amino acids. J lost 5 bases, V lost 6 bases, and 7 bases had no gene match. CDR3 DNA sequence: TGTGCCAGCAGGATAGGTACTAGCGGGAGGACCGGGGAGCTGTTTTTT. Amino acids: CASRIGTSGRTGELFF.

This clonotype has at least ten counts. The CDR3 spells CASSYGTGRYGYTF. CDR3 sequence (DNA): TGTGCCAGCAGTTACGGGACTGGGCGGTATGGCTACACCTTC. The gene calls are TRBV6-5 and TRBJ1-2; TRBD1 is a possible D gene (5 bases). The CDR3 runs to 14 residues. V lost 2 bases to trimming and J lost 5 bases, with 12 bases between them. Germline CDR1 and CDR2: MNHEY and SVGAGI.

The chain links TRBV9 to TRBJ1-6; unclear D gene. V lost 0 bases and J 0 bases, leaving 7 bases between the germline ends. Germline loops: CDR1 SGDLS, CDR2 YYNGEE. CDR3 size: 16 residues. In DNA form, the CDR3 reads TGTGCCAGCAGCGTAGAACTCACCTCCTATAATTCACCCCTCCACTTT. It translates to CASSVELTSYNSPLHF.

This clonotype has at least ten counts. V gene TRBV30 combines with J gene TRBJ1-2; D uncertain. The germline gives CDR1 GTSNPN, CDR2 SVGIG (reference sequence). This CDR3 contains 14 residues. Trimming removed 1 base from V and 4 bases from J, with 13 bases in between. Here the CDR3 DNA reads TGTGCCTGGAGTGCGGCGGGAATTACCTATGGCTACACCTTC. Protein product: CAWSAAGITYGYTF.

This clonotype was picked up many times. The rearrangement uses TRBV9 and TRBJ1-5; no definite D call. From germline, CDR1 is SGDLS and CDR2 YYNGEE. V was clipped by 1 base and J by 4 bases, with 9 bases between them. The CDR3 runs to 14 residues. The CDR3, as DNA: TGTGCCAGCAGCGTAACGGCAGATAATCAGCCCCAGCATTTT. Amino acid sequence: CASSVTADNQPQHF. Drawing the rest from reference TRBV9 and TRBJ1-5, the complete variable domain is DSGVTQTPKHLITATGQRVTLRCSPRSGDLSVYWYQQSLDQGLQFLIQYYNGEERAKGNILERFSAQQFPDLHSELNLSSLELGDSALYFCASSVTADNQPQHFGDGTRLSIL.

This clonotype has at least ten counts. The rearrangement joins TRBV20-1 to TRBJ2-1, with D uncertain. The V end was cut by 3 bases, the J end by 10 bases, with 19 bases between. The CDR3 length is 14 residues. Germline-derived CDR1 and CDR2 are DFQATT and SNEGSKA (reference sequence). The CDR3 reads CSARSSSLASEQFF. CDR3 nucleotide sequence: TGCAGTGCTAGGTCCTCCTCTTTAGCAAGCGAGCAGTTCTTC.

The chain is built from TRBV20-1 and TRBJ2-5; 7 positions agree with TRBD2. The V gene's germline CDR1 is DFQATT and CDR2 SNEGSKA (reference sequence). Trimming removed 3 bases from V and 1 base from J; junction bases left unmatched: 5. CDR3 length: 14 residues. The CDR3: CSASSGEVQETQYF. CDR3 nucleotides: TGCAGTGCTAGCAGCGGGGAGGTCCAAGAGACCCAGTACTTC.

The chain employs TRBV7-9 and TRBJ2-1; no definite D call. Germline V CDR1 and CDR2: SEHNR, FQNEAQ (reference sequence). Trimming cost V 5 bases and J 0 bases, with 11 bases left between them. CDR3 length equals 15 residues. The CDR3 DNA follows: TGTGCCAGCAGCCTCCCGTTCGGCTCCTACAATGAGCAGTTCTTC. The encoded protein is CASSLPFGSYNEQFF.

With regard to this clonotype: Its ends do not fully match the called genes, so a read error is possible. This chain uses TRBV29-1 with TRBJ2-5; D ambiguous. Germline V gene sequence: CDR1 SQVTM, CDR2 ANQGSEA. The CDR3 contains 11 residues. The CDR3 loop reads CGVDGSETQYF. The CDR3 DNA reads as TGCGGCGTTGACGGTTCAGAGACCCAGTACTTC. Together with reference TRBV29-1 and TRBJ2-5, the CDR3 gives the full variable domain: SAVISQKPSRDICQRGTSLTIQCQVDSQVTMMFWYRQQPGQSLTLIATANQGSEATYESGFVIDKFPISRPNLTFSTLTVSNMSPEDSSIYLCGVDGSETQYFGPGTRLLVL.

The table lists this clonotype with a few counts. The rearrangement links TRBV20-1 to TRBJ1-1; D remains ambiguous. Trimming removed 2 bases from V and 1 base from J, with 5 bases in between. From germline, CDR1 is DFQATT and CDR2 SNEGSKA (reference sequence). The CDR3 contains 12 residues. The CDR3 is CSARQQNTEAFF. The CDR3 coding sequence is TGCAGTGCTAGACAACAGAACACTGAAGCTTTCTTT.

This clonotype was seen more than once but under ten times. The V and J genes are TRBV7-9 and TRBJ2-7; 7 bases align to TRBD2. Losses at the gene ends were 1 base for V and 2 bases for J; bases not matched to a gene: 5. CDR3 size: 15 residues. Germline lookup yields CDR1 SEHNR and CDR2 FQNEAQ (reference sequence). The CDR3 DNA follows: TGTGCCAGCAGCTTAGTAGCCGGGAGGACCTACGAGCAGTACTTC. It translates to CASSLVAGRTYEQYF.

The chain carries TRBV29-1 and TRBJ2-7; D unclear. The germline V gene has CDR1 SQVTM and CDR2 ANQGSEA. The V and J ends lost 2 bases and 0 bases respectively, with 11 bases between them. The CDR3 length is 14 residues. CDR3 coding DNA: TGCAGCGTTGAACAGGCAGGTTTCTCCTACGAGCAGTACTTC. Amino acids: CSVEQAGFSYEQYF.

This clonotype came up many times. The chain uses TRBV7-2 and TRBJ2-7; 7 bases are a match to TRBD2. With 5 bases clipped from V and 2 bases from J, the junction kept 6 bases outside the gene matches. The CDR3 consists of 14 residues. The germline V gene has CDR1 SGHTA and CDR2 FQGNSA. CDR3 nucleotides: TGTGCCAGCAGCCCACTAGCGCTTACCTACGAGCAGTACTTC. Amino acids: CASSPLALTYEQYF.

This clonotype turned up a few times. The chain uses TRBV20-1 and TRBJ2-1; 11 nucleotides match TRBD2. The CDR3 extends over 15 amino acids. The V gene's germline CDR1 is DFQATT and CDR2 SNEGSKA (reference sequence). V lost 6 bases to trimming and J lost 6 bases; unmatched junction nucleotides: 10. DNA for the CDR3: TGCAGTGCCACCTCGACTAGCGGGAACCCCAATGAGCAGTTCTTC. Amino acids: CSATSTSGNPNEQFF.

The chain carries TRBV7-8 and TRBJ2-6; D is uncertain. CDR1 is SGHVS, CDR2 FQNEAQ, per germline. The V end was cut by 5 bases, the J end by 0 bases, with 8 bases between. The length of the CDR3 is 15 residues. The CDR3 region is CASSQRHSGANVLTF. In DNA, the CDR3 is TGTGCCAGCAGCCAGAGACACTCTGGGGCCAACGTCCTGACTTTC.

V gene TRBV6-1 combines with J gene TRBJ2-7, with unresolved D. This CDR3 is built from 11 residues. V was clipped by 2 bases and J by 7 bases, with 6 bases between them. Germline lookup yields CDR1 MNHNS and CDR2 SASEGT. CDR3 coding DNA: TGTGCCAGCAGTGAATTGTTAGAGCAGTACTTC. This translates into CASSELLEQYF.

This clonotype was found many times. This chain joins TRBV14 and TRBJ1-1, with a possible D match to TRBD1 (6 bases). Deletions cut 3 bases from V and 5 bases from J, with 13 bases between. The germline V gene has CDR1 SGHDN and CDR2 FVKESK. The CDR3 consists of 14 residues. The DNA for the CDR3 is TGTGCCAGCAGCCAGGGACAAAAGGGGACTGAAGCTTTCTTT. Translating it yields CASSQGQKGTEAFF.

This clonotype has at least ten counts. V usage is TRBV7-2 and J usage is TRBJ2-7; possibly TRBD2 for D (5 bases). V lost 1 base and J lost 6, with 13 bases in between. The length of the CDR3 is 14 residues. Germline V gene sequence: CDR1 SGHTA, CDR2 FQGNSA. The DNA of the CDR3 is TGTGCCAGCAGCTTAGTCCCGGGGTGGAGCGAGCAGTACTTC. This gives the protein CASSLVPGWSEQYF.

This clonotype occurred a few times. V usage is TRBV21-1 and J usage is TRBJ2-6; the DNA was not used to check the table's D call, TRBD1. TRBV21-1 is a documented pseudogene. The CDR3 has 18 residues. Here the CDR3 reads CASSKGRGQSSGANVLTF. The CDR3 DNA follows: TGTGCCAGCAGCAAAGGTCGGGGGCAGAGCTCTGGGGCCAACGTCCTGACTTTC.

The gene calls are TRBV6-2 or TRBV6-3 and TRBJ1-5; tentative D call: TRBD1 (5 bases). Germline V gene lookup returns CDR1 MNHEY and CDR2 SVGEGT. V gave up 5 bases and J gave up 9 bases, with 8 bases separating them. The CDR3 is 11 amino acids. In DNA, the CDR3 is TGTGCCAGCAGTCAGGGACGGCCCCAGCATTTT. Protein sequence: CASSQGRPQHF.

The V call is TRBV14, the J call TRBJ2-4; D gene unclear. Trimming cost V 3 bases and J 5 bases, with 8 bases left between them. The CDR3 spans 13 residues. Germline assignment: CDR1 SGHDN and CDR2 FVKESK. For the CDR3, the DNA is TGTGCCAGCAGCCAGGGTCTGCAAAACATTCAGTACTTC. Translated: CASSQGLQNIQYF.

This clonotype occurred a few times. V usage is TRBV5-1 and J usage is TRBJ2-7; 9 bases line up with TRBD2. Per the germline V gene, CDR1 is SGHRS and CDR2 is YFSETQ. The CDR3 consists of 17 residues. Losses at the gene ends were 1 base for V and 1 base for J; bases not matched to a gene: 9. CDR3 sequence (DNA): TGCGCCAGCAGCTTGCGGTCTAGCGGGGCAATTTCCTACGAGCAGTACTTC. Its translation is CASSLRSSGAISYEQYF.